This record concerns one TCR beta chain sequence. This specimen comes from a study of blood T cell repertoires in COVID-19. Across the whole study: The study drew acute and convalescent COVID-19 samples from the United States, Italy and Spain. PBMCs, B-cell-depleted T cells, or T cells provided the cDNA or gDNA that made up the material.

Authors' processing steps: Cell counts per sample came from amplifying reference gene primers. Profiling relied on immunoSEQ multiplex PCR, and the TCRdb table lists in-frame clones only, not all of them. The V and J calls and the clone size are those of that table, but D and trimming were determined from the DNA. The sample contains fewer than 90,000 clones, around 85% of which appear only once. This CDR3 is 15 amino acids long. V was shortened by 7 bases and J by 0 bases, with 16 bases between the two germline ends. The germline V gene encodes CDR1 LNHDA and CDR2 SQIVND (reference sequence). V usage is TRBV19 and J usage is TRBJ2-7, with a tentative D call TRBD1 (6 bases). The sequenced sample was peripheral blood. The TCR was taken from an elderly man in a cohort sampled during active COVID-19. The chain's CDR3 is CASNNNGQSSYEQYF. The CDR3 DNA follows: TGTGCCAGTAATAACAACGGACAGAGCTCCTACGAGCAGTACTTC.